This T cell receptor beta chain is drawn from a study of memory CD4+ T cells and cytomegalovirus serostatus. General observations from the study: The CMV-associated TCR signature appears largely within the CD4+ memory repertoire.

The sort gate was single viable CD3+CD4+CD8-CD45RO+ cells for memory CD4+ T cells. This clone was detected only once. Its antigen is currently unknown. This CDR3 has 16 residues. Trimming stripped 5 bases from V and 2 bases from J, with 16 bases between. CDR1 and CDR2 (germline): SGHTA, FQGNSA. In the study's own analysis: Out-of-frame sequences were removed, leaving 2 million or so distinct TCRbeta sequences. The protocol was immunoSEQ multiplex PCR, while the TCRdb copy is restricted to in-frame clones and leaves out a portion. The V and J calls and the clone size are those of that table, but D and trimming were determined from the DNA. In the table there are some 52,000 clones, around 82% of which are singletons.

The chain employs TRBV7-2 and TRBJ2-4; the D gene is possibly TRBD2 (6 bases). The receptor's source is an adult in good health and CMV-seropositive. Specimen: memory CD4+ T cells from blood. The CDR3 sequence: CASSPGPGVSKNIQYF. The CDR3, as DNA: TGTGCCAGCAGCCCGGGACCGGGGGTGTCCAAAAACATTCAGTACTTC.